Presented here are 12 T cell receptor beta chains from one specimen sequenced in a study of blood T cell repertoires in COVID-19. The assay was immunoSEQ multiplex PCR, and TCRdb's table has in-frame clones only and misses some. The data show about 260,000 clones, approximately 87% seen once. Sequenced sample: peripheral blood. These receptors were collected from a middle-aged woman who had recovered from COVID-19.

The chain recombines TRBV27 with TRBJ1-5; no clear D. The germline V and J ends were trimmed by 6 bases and 0 bases, with 12 bases remaining between them. Germline V gene sequence: CDR1 MNHEY, CDR2 SMNVEV (reference sequence). CDR3 length equals 15 residues. The CDR3 DNA reads TGTGCCAGCAGCCCCCCGGGATTTAGCAATCAGCCCCAGCATTTT. Its translation: CASSPPGFSNQPQHF.

The chain employs TRBV9 and TRBJ1-1; 7 bases align to TRBD1. This CDR3 spans 13 amino acids. Germline V gives CDR1 SGDLS, CDR2 YYNGEE. V shed 3 bases and J 3 bases; nucleotides not matched to a gene: 2. The CDR3 DNA reads TGTGCCAGCAGCGAACAGGGGTACACTGAAGCTTTCTTT. Translated: CASSEQGYTEAFF.

J is TRBJ2-4 and V is TRBV6-4; 7 positions match TRBD2. The junction had 8 bases not matched to a gene; V was cut back by 4 bases and J by 8 bases. CDR3 length: 14 amino acids. Germline-derived CDR1 and CDR2 are MRHNA and SNTAGT. CDR3 DNA: TGTGCCAGCAGTGTCGGCGGGGGTACGGACATTCAGTACTTC. This translates into CASSVGGGTDIQYF.

This clone showed up just a few times. The chain employs TRBV4-1 and TRBJ1-5; 7 nucleotides match TRBD1. Germline assignment: CDR1 MGHRA and CDR2 YSYEKL. This CDR3 is built from 15 residues. J was trimmed by 2 bases and V by 1 base; bases with no gene match: 2. The CDR3 coding sequence is TGCGCCAGCAGCCAAGGAGGACAGGGCAATCAGCCCCAGCATTTT. Its protein is CASSQGGQGNQPQHF.

The chain is built from TRBV27 and TRBJ2-2; perhaps TRBD2 as D (7 bases). CDR1 and CDR2 (germline): MNHEY, SMNVEV (reference sequence). Trimming took 2 bases from V and 3 from J, leaving 13 bases between them. This CDR3 has 16 residues. CDR3 amino acids: CASSLIGGQDTGELFF. The CDR3 nucleotides read TGTGCCAGCAGTTTAATCGGGGGGCAGGACACCGGGGAGCTGTTTTTT.

The J gene is TRBJ2-2, the V gene TRBV4-2; 7 nucleotides agree with TRBD2. V lost 5 bases, J lost 2 bases, and 2 bases stayed unmatched. CDR1 and CDR2 (germline): LGHNA, YNFKEQ. This CDR3 contains 14 residues. CDR3 coding DNA: TGTGCCAGCAGCGGGGGGGGAAACACCGGGGAGCTGTTTTTT. Translation: CASSGGGNTGELFF.

The chain carries TRBV5-4 and TRBJ2-5; 7 positions agree with TRBD2. This CDR3 comprises 14 residues. Germline-derived CDR1 and CDR2 are SGHNT and YYREEE (reference sequence). V was pared by 4 bases and J by 7 bases, with 10 bases of the junction left unmatched. CDR3 in DNA: TGTGCCAGCAGCCCCGGACTAGTAGGTCGGACCCAGTACTTC. Protein: CASSPGLVGRTQYF. Based on the CDR3 plus reference TRBV5-4 and TRBJ2-5, the full variable domain is ETGVTQSPTHLIKTRGQQVTLRCSSQSGHNTVSWYQQALGQGPQFIFQYYREEENGRGNFPPRFSGLQFPNYSSELNVNALELDDSALYLCASSPGLVGRTQYFGPGTRLLVL.

J is TRBJ1-2 and V is TRBV21-1. TRBV21-1 is deemed a pseudogene. CDR3 length: 14 residues. CDR3: CASNGGLGGNGYTF. CDR3 nucleotides: TGTGCCAGCAACGGAGGACTTGGAGGGAATGGCTACACCTTC.

The chain links TRBV29-1 to TRBJ2-2; TRBD2 is a possible D gene (6 bases). The V end was cut by 7 bases, the J end by 7 bases, with 16 bases between. Per the germline V gene, CDR1 is SQVTM and CDR2 is ANQGSEA. The CDR3 has 13 residues. In DNA form, the CDR3 reads TGCAGCGGCGGGACTTCGAGAGGCGGGGAGCTGTTTTTT. Translated, it gives CSGGTSRGGELFF.

The J gene is TRBJ1-4, the V gene TRBV6-5, with a tentative D call TRBD1 (6 bases). Trimming stripped 6 bases from V and 6 bases from J, with 11 bases between. This CDR3 has 13 amino acids. Germline V CDR1 and CDR2: MNHEY, SVGAGI. The CDR3 DNA reads TGTGCCAGCAGAGCACAGGGAGATGAAAAACTGTTTTTT. Translation gives CASRAQGDEKLFF.

This chain's CDR3 is CASSIAGLVTGELFF. The DNA of the CDR3 is TGTGCCAGCAGCATAGCAGGGTTGGTCACCGGGGAGCTGTTTTTT. V is TRBV5-5 and J is TRBJ2-2, with D perhaps matching TRBD1 (5 bases). The CDR3 is made up of 15 amino acids. Germline V CDR1 and CDR2: SGHKS, YYEKEE (reference sequence). Deletions cut 4 bases from V and 4 bases from J, with 14 bases between.

The chain has TRBV5-1 and TRBJ2-3; 7 bases line up with TRBD2. The CDR3 is made up of 14 amino acids. V was clipped by 4 bases and J by 2 bases; unmatched bases: 4. Germline values: CDR1 SGHRS, CDR2 YFSETQ. CDR3 loop: CASSPLAATDTQYF. DNA of the CDR3: TGCGCCAGCAGCCCTCTAGCGGCCACAGATACGCAGTATTTT.